This section outlines one T cell receptor (beta chain) sequence together with its context. Its cognate antigen is unknown. The entry originates in a study of CD8+ T cells in alopecia areata. In the study overall: Treatment comprised oral tofacitinib, 5 to 10 mg twice daily, in treated patients. General observations from the study: Patients displayed less clarity in TCR sharing than mice, a finding possibly related to HLA.

Extraction and reverse transcription of RNA yielded cDNA as the sequencing template. Assay used: immunoSEQ multiplex PCR; TCRdb lists only in-frame clones, some missing. The table shows just over 150,000 clones, with under 70% occurring only once. V gave up 3 bases and J gave up 4 bases, with 13 bases separating them. The CDR3 totals 14 residues. Germline loops: CDR1 SGHRS, CDR2 YFSETQ. Treatment specified: oral pan-JAK inhibitor, 5-10 mg twice daily. Specimens obtained from alopecia areata patients comprised lesional scalp punch biopsies and peripheral blood. The V gene is TRBV5-1, the J gene TRBJ1-1; a weak D match, TRBD1 (5 bases). Sequencing used CD4+ T cells sorted from blood, obtained at week 4, from a patient treated with tofacitinib. The TCR originated in a human donor with alopecia areata. In DNA, the CDR3 is TGCGCCAGCAGCTCAGGGACCGGGGGCACTGAAGCTTTCTTT. It translates to CASSSGTGGTEAFF.